This record looks at one T cell receptor beta chain sequence and its context. Using immunoSEQ multiplex PCR, the repertoire was profiled, and TCRdb retains in-frame clones only, with some absent. The sample records about 100,000 clones, around 90% being singletons. These data belong to a study of blood T cell repertoires in COVID-19. V was trimmed by 7 bases and J by 0 bases, leaving 9 bases between them. The germline CDR1 and CDR2 sequences are SNHLY and FYNNEI. This CDR3 is built from 13 residues. The material sequenced was peripheral blood. This receptor was taken from a human donor in a cohort sampled during active COVID-19. This chain connects TRBV2 to TRBJ1-1; possibly TRBD1 for D (6 bases). CDR3 nucleotides: TGTGCCAGCACGGACAGATTGAACACTGAAGCTTTCTTT. It codes for CASTDRLNTEAFF.